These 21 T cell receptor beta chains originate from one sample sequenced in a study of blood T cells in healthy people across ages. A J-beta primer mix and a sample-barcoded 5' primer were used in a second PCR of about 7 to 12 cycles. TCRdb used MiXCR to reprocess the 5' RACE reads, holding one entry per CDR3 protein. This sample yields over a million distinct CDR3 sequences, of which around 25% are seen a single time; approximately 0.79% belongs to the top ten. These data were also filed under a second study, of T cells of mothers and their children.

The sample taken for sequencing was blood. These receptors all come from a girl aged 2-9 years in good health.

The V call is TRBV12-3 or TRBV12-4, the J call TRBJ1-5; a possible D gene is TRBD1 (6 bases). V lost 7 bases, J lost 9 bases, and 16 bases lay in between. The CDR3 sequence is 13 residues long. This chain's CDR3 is CASTITGYPPQHF. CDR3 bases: TGTGCCAGCACGATTACAGGGTACCCGCCCCAGCATTTT.

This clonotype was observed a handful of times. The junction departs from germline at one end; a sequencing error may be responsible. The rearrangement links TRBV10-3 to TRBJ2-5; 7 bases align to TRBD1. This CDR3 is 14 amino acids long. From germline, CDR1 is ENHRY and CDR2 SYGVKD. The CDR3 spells CATFAGTAYNEQLF. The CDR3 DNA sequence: TGTGCCACCTTCGCCGGGACAGCTTACAATGAGCAGCTCTTC.

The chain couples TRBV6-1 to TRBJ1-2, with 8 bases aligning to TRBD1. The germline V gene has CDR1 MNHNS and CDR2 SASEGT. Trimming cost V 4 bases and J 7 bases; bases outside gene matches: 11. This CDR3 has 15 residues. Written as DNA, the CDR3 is TGTGCCAGCAGTGCGCGGACCGGGACAGGCACTGGCTACACCTTC. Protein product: CASSARTGTGTGYTF.

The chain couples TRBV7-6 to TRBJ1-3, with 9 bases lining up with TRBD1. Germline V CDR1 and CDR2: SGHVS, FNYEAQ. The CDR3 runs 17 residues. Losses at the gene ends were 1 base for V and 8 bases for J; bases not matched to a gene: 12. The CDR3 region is CASSLGRTGGVGYTIYF. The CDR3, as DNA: TGTGCCAGCAGCTTAGGGAGAACAGGGGGCGTCGGATACACCATATATTTT.

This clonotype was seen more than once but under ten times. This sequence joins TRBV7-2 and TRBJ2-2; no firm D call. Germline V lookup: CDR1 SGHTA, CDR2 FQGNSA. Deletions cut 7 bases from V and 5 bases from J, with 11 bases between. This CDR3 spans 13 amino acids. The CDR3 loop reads CASTISRTGELFF. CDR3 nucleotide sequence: TGTGCCAGCACCATATCGAGAACCGGGGAGCTGTTTTTT.

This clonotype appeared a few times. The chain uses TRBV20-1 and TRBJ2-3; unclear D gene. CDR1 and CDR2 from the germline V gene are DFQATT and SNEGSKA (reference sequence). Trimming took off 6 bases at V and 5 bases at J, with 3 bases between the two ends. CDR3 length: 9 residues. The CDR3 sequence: CSAGDTQYF. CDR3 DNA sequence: TGCAGTGCCGGAGATACGCAGTATTTT.

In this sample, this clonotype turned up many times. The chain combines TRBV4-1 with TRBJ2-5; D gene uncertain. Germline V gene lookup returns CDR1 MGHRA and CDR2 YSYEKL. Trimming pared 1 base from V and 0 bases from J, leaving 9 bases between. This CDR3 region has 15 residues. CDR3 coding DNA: TGCGCCAGCAGCCAAGGACACCAGTACCAAGAGACCCAGTACTTC. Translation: CASSQGHQYQETQYF.

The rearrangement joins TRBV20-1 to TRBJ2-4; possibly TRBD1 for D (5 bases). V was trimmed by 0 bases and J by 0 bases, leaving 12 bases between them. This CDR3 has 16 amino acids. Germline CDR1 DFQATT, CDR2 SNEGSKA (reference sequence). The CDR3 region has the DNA TGCAGTGCTAGAGATCCCAGGGCCTCAGCCAAAAACATTCAGTACTTC. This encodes CSARDPRASAKNIQYF.

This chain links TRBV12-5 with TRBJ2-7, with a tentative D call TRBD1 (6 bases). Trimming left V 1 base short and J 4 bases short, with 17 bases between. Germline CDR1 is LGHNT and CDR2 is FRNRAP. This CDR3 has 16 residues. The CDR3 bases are TGTGCTAGTGGTTTGGGGCCGGGACATTGGCTGTACGAGCAGTACTTC. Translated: CASGLGPGHWLYEQYF.

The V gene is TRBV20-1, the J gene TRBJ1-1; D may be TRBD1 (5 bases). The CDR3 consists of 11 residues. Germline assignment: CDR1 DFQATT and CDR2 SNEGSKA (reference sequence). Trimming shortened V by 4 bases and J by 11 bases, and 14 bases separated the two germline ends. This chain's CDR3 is CSATPDSKAFF. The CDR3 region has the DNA TGCAGTGCTACCCCAGACAGTAAGGCTTTCTTT.

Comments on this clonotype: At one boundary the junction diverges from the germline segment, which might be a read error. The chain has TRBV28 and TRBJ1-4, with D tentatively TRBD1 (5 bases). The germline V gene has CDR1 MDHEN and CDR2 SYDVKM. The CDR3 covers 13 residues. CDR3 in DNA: TGTGCCAGCGTTGACAGTCCTAATGAAGAACTGTTTTTT. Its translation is CASVDSPNEELFF.

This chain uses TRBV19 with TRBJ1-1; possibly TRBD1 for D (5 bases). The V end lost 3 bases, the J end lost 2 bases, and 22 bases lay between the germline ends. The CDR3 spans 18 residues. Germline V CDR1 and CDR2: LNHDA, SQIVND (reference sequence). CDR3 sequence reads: CASSIGGPPGLANTEAFF. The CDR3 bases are TGTGCCAGTAGTATCGGCGGTCCCCCAGGGTTGGCAAACACTGAAGCTTTCTTT.

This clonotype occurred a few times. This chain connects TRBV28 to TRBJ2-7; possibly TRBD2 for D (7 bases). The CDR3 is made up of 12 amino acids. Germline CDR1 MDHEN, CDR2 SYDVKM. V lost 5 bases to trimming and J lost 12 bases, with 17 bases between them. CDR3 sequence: CASSVGGVNPYF. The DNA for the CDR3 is TGTGCCAGCAGTGTAGGGGGGGTCAATCCGTACTTC.

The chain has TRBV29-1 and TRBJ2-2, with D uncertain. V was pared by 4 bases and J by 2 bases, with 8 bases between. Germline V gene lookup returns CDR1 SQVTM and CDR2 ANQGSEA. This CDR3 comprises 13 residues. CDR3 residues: CSVVGPNTGELFF. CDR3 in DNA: TGCAGCGTTGTTGGGCCAAACACCGGGGAGCTGTTTTTT.

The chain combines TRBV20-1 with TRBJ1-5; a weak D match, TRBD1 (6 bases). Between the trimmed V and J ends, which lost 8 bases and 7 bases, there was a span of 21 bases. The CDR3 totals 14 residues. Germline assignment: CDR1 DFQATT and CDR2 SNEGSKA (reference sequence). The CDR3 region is CSSRPRGEMQPQHF. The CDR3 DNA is TGCAGTTCCAGACCGAGGGGGGAAATGCAGCCCCAGCATTTT.

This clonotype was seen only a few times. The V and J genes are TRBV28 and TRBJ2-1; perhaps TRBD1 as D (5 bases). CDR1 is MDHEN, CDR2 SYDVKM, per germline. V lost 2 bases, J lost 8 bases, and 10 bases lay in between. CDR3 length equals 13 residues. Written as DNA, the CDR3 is TGTGCCAGCAGTTTAACAGGTATCGATGAGCAGTTCTTC. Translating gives CASSLTGIDEQFF.

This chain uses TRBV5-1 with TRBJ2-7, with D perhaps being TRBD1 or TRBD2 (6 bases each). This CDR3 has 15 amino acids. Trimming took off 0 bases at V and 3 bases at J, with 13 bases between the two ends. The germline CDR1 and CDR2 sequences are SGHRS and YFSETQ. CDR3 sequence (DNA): TGCGCCAGCAGCTTGGTGGTCGGAGGGGGCTACGAGCAGTACTTC. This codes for CASSLVVGGGYEQYF.

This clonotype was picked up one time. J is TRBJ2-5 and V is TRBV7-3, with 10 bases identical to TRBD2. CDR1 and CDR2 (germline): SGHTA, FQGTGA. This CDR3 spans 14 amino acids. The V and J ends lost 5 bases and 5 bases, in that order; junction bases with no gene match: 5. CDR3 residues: CASSRSGGFETQYF. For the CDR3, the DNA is TGTGCCAGCAGCCGTAGCGGGGGGTTTGAGACCCAGTACTTC.

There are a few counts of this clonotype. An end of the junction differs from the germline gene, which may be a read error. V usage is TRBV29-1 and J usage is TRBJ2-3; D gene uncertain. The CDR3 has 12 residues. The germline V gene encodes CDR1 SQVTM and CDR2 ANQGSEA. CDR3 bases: TGCGGCGTTTTCCGGAGCGCAGATACGCAGTATTTT. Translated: CGVFRSADTQYF.

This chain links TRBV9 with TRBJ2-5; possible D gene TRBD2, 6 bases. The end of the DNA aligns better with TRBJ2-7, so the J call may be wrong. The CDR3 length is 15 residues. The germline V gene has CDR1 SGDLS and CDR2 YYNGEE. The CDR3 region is CASSEAAGSSYEQYF. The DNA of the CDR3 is TGTGCCAGCAGCGAGGCGGCGGGATCTTCCTACGAGCAGTACTTC.

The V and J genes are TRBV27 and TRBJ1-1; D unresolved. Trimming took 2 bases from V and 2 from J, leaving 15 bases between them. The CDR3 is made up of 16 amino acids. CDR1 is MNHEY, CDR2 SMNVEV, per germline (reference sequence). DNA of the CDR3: TGTGCCAGCAGTTTAAGCCGTTGGCAGGACAACACTGAAGCTTTCTTT. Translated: CASSLSRWQDNTEAFF.